These 11 T cell receptor beta chains share one sample of origin, sequenced in a study of T cell repertoires in cytomegalovirus infection. TCRdb passed the reads through MiXCR, listing each CDR3 protein once. The sample shows 700,000 to 900,000 distinct CDR3 sequences, 25% to 30% of them seen only once. For these TCRs, the target antigens are not known. Sequencing was performed on cultured CD8+ T cells from PBMCs, taken from culture after CMV antigen stimulation. The origin of the receptors is a human donor in good health (CMV status not recorded). Some clones in this sample may be carry-over from other donors' samples.

The gene calls are TRBV2 and TRBJ2-1; D might be TRBD2 (6 bases). The CDR3 is made up of 18 amino acids. V lost 1 base to trimming and J lost 4 bases, with 20 bases between them. Germline CDR1 is SNHLY and CDR2 is FYNNEI. For the CDR3, the DNA is TGTGCCAGCAGTGAAGACCTTCGAACGGGCGGGGAATACAATGAGCAGTTCTTC. Translated, it gives CASSEDLRTGGEYNEQFF.

This clonotype was counted many times. The chain has TRBV5-4 and TRBJ1-2, with 9 nucleotides matching TRBD1. Per the germline V gene, CDR1 is SGHNT and CDR2 is YYREEE (reference sequence). Unmatched junction bases numbered 8, after V lost 2 bases and J lost 6 bases. This CDR3 has 15 amino acids. CDR3 nucleotides: TGTGCCAGCAGCTTCAACAGGGGGCAAGAGGATGGCTACACCTTC. The encoded protein is CASSFNRGQEDGYTF.

The rearrangement links TRBV7-6 to TRBJ1-2; D ambiguous. This CDR3 spans 14 amino acids. V lost 1 base to trimming and J lost 0 bases, with 6 bases between them. Germline CDR1 is SGHVS and CDR2 is FNYEAQ. The CDR3 region is CASSLEAANYGYTF. CDR3 in DNA: TGTGCCAGCAGCTTAGAGGCCGCTAACTATGGCTACACCTTC.

V is TRBV6-5 and J is TRBJ1-5; TRBD1 might be the D (5 bases). V dropped 2 bases and J dropped 3 bases, with 8 bases sitting between them. The germline gives CDR1 MNHEY, CDR2 SVGAGI. This CDR3 is built from 14 residues. DNA of the CDR3: TGTGCCAGCAGTTACGGGGGGACCAATCAGCCCCAGCATTTT. Amino acids: CASSYGGTNQPQHF.

This clonotype was detected only a few times. The chain is built from TRBV6-5 and TRBJ2-2; 8 bases line up with TRBD1. Per the germline V gene, CDR1 is MNHEY and CDR2 is SVGAGI. V dropped 5 bases and J dropped 1; count of bases not matched to a gene: 9. The CDR3 runs to 17 residues. The CDR3 here is CASSDQSGTGNTGELFF. CDR3 DNA sequence: TGTGCCAGCAGTGACCAATCCGGGACAGGGAACACCGGGGAGCTGTTTTTT.

The chain couples TRBV12-3 or TRBV12-4 to TRBJ1-4; D not resolved. The CDR3 has 17 amino acids. Deletions cut 3 bases from V and 8 bases from J, with 22 bases between. DNA for the CDR3: TGTGCCAGCAGTTTCGCGACCGGGTACCTCTTGGGCGAAAAACTGTTTTTT. It yields the protein CASSFATGYLLGEKLFF.

This clonotype was counted between two and nine times. The genes are TRBV27 and TRBJ1-6; 8 nucleotides match TRBD1. Unmatched junction bases numbered 6, after V lost 6 bases and J lost 5 bases. The CDR3 extends over 15 amino acids. Germline lookup yields CDR1 MNHEY and CDR2 SMNVEV (reference sequence). The CDR3 DNA is TGTGCCAGCAGGATTACAGGGGGGAATAATTCACCCCTCCACTTT. It encodes CASRITGGNNSPLHF.

The rearrangement joins TRBV6-2 or TRBV6-3 to TRBJ2-2; no reliable D call. CDR3 length equals 15 residues. CDR1 is MNHEY, CDR2 SVGEGT, per germline. The V end lost 4 bases, the J end lost 5 bases, and 14 bases lay between the germline ends. The CDR3 here is CASSSTIAFTGELFF. The CDR3 region has the DNA TGTGCCAGCAGTTCTACCATTGCCTTTACCGGGGAGCTGTTTTTT.

The chain joins TRBV3-1 to TRBJ2-1, with 11 bases identical to TRBD1. The CDR3 covers 16 residues. Looked up from germline, CDR1 is LGHDT and CDR2 is YNNKEL (reference sequence). Losses at the gene ends were 4 bases for V and 6 bases for J; bases not matched to a gene: 8. CDR3 region: CASSPSVGQGANEQFF. Here the CDR3 DNA reads TGTGCCAGCAGCCCCTCGGTTGGACAGGGGGCCAATGAGCAGTTCTTC.

The CDR3 coding sequence is TGTGCCAGCGCCAGGGGGCTGAGCTCCTATAATTCACCCCTCCACTTT. This codes for CASARGLSSYNSPLHF. The chain joins TRBV27 to TRBJ1-6, with 8 positions matching TRBD1. V shed 8 bases, J shed 0 bases, and the junction held 6 bases outside the gene matches. The CDR3 covers 16 residues. The germline gives CDR1 MNHEY, CDR2 SMNVEV (reference sequence).

This clonotype has only one observation. This chain uses TRBV20-1 with TRBJ2-7; D remains ambiguous. Germline CDR1 reads DFQATT; CDR2 reads SNEGSKA (reference sequence). This CDR3 is built from 16 residues. Trimming took off 0 bases at V and 0 bases at J, with 15 bases between the two ends. CDR3 in amino acids: CSARDMIGSSSYEQYF. CDR3 coding DNA: TGCAGTGCTAGAGATATGATAGGGTCCAGCTCCTACGAGCAGTACTTC.